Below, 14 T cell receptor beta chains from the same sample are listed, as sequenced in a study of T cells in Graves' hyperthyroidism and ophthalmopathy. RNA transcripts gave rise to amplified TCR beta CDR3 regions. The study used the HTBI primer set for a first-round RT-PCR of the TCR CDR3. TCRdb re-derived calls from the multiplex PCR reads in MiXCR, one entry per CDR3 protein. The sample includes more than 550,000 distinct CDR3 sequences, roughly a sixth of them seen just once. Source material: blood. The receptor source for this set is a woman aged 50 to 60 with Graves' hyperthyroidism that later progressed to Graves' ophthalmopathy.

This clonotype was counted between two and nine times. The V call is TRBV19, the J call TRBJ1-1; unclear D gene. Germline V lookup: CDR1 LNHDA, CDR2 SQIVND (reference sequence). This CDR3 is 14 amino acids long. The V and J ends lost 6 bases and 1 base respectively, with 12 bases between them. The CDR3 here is CASRTPQRNTEAFF. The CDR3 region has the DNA TGTGCCAGTAGGACGCCTCAGAGGAACACTGAAGCTTTCTTT.

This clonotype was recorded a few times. The CDR3: CASSPSGRPYEQYF. The DNA of the CDR3 is TGTGCCAGCAGCCCCTCCGGCAGGCCCTACGAGCAGTACTTC. This chain uses TRBV27 with TRBJ2-7; D gene uncertain. The V gene lost 6 bases and the J gene lost 2 bases, with 14 bases spanning the gap. Germline CDR1 MNHEY, CDR2 SMNVEV (reference sequence). The CDR3 consists of 14 residues.

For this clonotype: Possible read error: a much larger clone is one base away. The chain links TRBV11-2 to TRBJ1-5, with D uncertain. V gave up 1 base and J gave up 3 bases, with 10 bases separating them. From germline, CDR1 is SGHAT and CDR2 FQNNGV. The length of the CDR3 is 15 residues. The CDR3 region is CASSLGQEPNQPQHF. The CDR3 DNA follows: TGTGCCAGCAGCTTAGGTCAGGAGCCCAATCAGCCCCAGCATTTT.

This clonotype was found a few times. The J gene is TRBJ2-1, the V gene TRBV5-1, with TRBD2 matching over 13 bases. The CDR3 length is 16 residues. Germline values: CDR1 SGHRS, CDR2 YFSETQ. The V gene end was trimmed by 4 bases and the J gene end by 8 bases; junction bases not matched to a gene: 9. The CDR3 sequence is CASSASTSGGLDEQFF. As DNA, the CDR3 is TGCGCCAGCAGCGCGTCGACTAGCGGGGGGCTGGATGAGCAGTTCTTC.

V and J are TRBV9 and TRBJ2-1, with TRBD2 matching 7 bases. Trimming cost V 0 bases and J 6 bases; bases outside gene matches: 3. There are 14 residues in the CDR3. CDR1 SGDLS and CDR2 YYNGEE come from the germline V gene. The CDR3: CASSVGVAGNEQFF. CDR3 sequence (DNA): TGTGCCAGCAGCGTAGGGGTAGCGGGCAATGAGCAGTTCTTC.

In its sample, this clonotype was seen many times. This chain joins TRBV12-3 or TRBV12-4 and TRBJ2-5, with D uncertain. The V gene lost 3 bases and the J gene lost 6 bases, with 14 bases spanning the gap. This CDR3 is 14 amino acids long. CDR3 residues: CASSFASPTKTQYF. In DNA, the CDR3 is TGTGCCAGCAGTTTCGCTAGTCCAACAAAGACCCAGTACTTC.

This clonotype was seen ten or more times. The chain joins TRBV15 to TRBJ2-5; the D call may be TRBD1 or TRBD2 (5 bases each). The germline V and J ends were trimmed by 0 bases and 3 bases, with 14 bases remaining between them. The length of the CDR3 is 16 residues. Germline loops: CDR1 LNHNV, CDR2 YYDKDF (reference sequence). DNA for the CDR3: TGTGCCACCAGCAGAGAATGGGGAGTGGGGGAAGAGACCCAGTACTTC. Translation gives CATSREWGVGEETQYF.

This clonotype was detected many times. CDR3 protein: CASSRDRRETQYF. The CDR3 coding sequence is TGCGCCAGCAGCCGGGACAGGCGAGAGACCCAGTACTTC. The rearrangement uses TRBV4-1 and TRBJ2-5; 8 nucleotides agree with TRBD1. Germline-derived CDR1 and CDR2 are MGHRA and YSYEKL. The junction had 2 bases not matched to a gene; V was cut back by 4 bases and J by 4 bases. The CDR3 extends over 13 amino acids.

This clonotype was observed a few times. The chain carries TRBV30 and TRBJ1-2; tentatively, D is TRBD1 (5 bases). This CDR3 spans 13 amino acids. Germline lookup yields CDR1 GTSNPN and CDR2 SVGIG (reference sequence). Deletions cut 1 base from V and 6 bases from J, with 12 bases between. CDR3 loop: CAWSAGGGDGYTF. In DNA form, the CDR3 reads TGTGCCTGGAGTGCGGGGGGGGGTGATGGCTACACCTTC.

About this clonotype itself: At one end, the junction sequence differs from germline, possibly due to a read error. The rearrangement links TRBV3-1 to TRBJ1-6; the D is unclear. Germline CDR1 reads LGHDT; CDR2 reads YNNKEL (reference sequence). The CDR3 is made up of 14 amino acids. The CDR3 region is CACSVHSYNSPLHF. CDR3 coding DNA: TGTGCCTGCAGCGTTCACAGCTATAATTCACCCCTCCACTTT.

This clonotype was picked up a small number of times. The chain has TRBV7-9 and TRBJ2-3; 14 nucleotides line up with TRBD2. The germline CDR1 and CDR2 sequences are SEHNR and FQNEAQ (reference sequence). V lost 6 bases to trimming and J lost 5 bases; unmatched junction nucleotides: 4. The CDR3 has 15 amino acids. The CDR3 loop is CASRPGLAGGDTQYF. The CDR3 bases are TGTGCCAGCAGGCCCGGACTAGCGGGGGGAGATACGCAGTATTTT.

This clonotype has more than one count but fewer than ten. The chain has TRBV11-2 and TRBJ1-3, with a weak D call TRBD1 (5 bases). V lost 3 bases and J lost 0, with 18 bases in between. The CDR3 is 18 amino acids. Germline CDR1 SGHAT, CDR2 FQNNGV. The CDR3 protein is CASSLGGGTPSSGNTIYF. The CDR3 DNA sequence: TGTGCCAGCAGCTTGGGGGGTGGGACCCCAAGCTCTGGAAACACCATATATTTT.

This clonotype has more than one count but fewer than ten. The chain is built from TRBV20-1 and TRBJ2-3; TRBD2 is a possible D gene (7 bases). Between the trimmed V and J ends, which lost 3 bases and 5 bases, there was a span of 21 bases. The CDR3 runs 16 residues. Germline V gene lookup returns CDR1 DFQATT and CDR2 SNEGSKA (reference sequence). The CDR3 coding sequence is TGCAGTGCTAGGATGGCTAGGGGGGGCCGGGGAGATACGCAGTATTTT. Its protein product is CSARMARGGRGDTQYF.

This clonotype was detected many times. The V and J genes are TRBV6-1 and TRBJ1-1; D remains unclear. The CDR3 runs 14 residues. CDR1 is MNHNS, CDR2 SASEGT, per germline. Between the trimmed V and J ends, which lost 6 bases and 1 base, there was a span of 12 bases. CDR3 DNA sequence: TGTGCCAGCAGCGCCCCGGGTTGGAACACTGAAGCTTTCTTT. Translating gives CASSAPGWNTEAFF.